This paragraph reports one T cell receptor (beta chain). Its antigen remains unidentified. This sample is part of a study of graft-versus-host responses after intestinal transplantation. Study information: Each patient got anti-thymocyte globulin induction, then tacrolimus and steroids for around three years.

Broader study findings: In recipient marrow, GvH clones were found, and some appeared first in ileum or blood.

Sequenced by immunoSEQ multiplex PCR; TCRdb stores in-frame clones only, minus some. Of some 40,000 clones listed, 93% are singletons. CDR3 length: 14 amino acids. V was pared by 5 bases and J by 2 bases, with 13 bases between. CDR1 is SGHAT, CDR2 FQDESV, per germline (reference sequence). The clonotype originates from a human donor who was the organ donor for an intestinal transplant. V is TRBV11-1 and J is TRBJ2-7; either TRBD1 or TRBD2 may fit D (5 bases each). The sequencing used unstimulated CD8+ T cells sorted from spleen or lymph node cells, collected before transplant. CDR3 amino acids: CASSPWDGTYEQYF. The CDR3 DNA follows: TGTGCCAGCAGCCCCTGGGACGGAACCTACGAGCAGTACTTC. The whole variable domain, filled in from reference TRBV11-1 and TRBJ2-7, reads EAEVAQSPRYKITEKSQAVAFWCDPISGHATLYWYRQILGQGPELLVQFQDESVVDDSQLPKDRFSAERLKGVDSTLKIQPAELGDSAMYLCASSPWDGTYEQYFGPGTRLTVT.